Listed below are T cell receptor beta chains from one sample, sequenced in a study of beta chain features in type 1 diabetes. Assay: immunoSEQ multiplex PCR; the TCRdb copy retains only in-frame clones and omits some. Among around 430,000 clones listed, 30% were seen once. Sequencing was done on a sample of naive CD4+ T cells from blood. The receptors shown here come from a man between 18 and 29 years old in good health. Each CDR3 is given with its conserved first and last residue. A D gene is named only where the DNA matches it firmly. The size entry is marked missing in some rows and otherwise reads once, few, many or a size class.

abundance: .; d_gene: TRBD2; j_gene: TRBJ2-1; v_gene: TRBV30; CDR3aa: CAWRLAGGRGAYNEQFF; CDR3nt: TGTGCCTGGAGACTAGCGGGAGGGCGGGGCGCCTACAATGAGCAGTTCTTC
abundance: .; d_gene: .; j_gene: TRBJ2-2; v_gene: TRBV29-1; CDR3aa: CSVAKRANTGELFF; CDR3nt: TGCAGCGTTGCGAAGCGGGCGAACACCGGGGAGCTGTTTTTT
abundance: .; d_gene: TRBD1; j_gene: TRBJ2-7; v_gene: TRBV7-2; CDR3aa: CASSKNSGTGEQYF; CDR3nt: TGTGCCAGCAGCAAAAATTCCGGGACAGGGGAGCAGTACTTC
abundance: .; d_gene: TRBD1; j_gene: TRBJ2-1; v_gene: TRBV18; CDR3aa: CASSPPGTDEQFF; CDR3nt: TGTGCCAGCTCACCCCCCGGGACAGACGAGCAGTTCTTC
abundance: .; d_gene: .; j_gene: TRBJ2-5; v_gene: TRBV5-1; CDR3aa: CASSWAPEETQYF; CDR3nt: TGCGCCAGCAGCTGGGCTCCCGAGGAGACCCAGTACTTC
abundance: few; d_gene: .; j_gene: TRBJ2-3; v_gene: TRBV6-5; CDR3aa: CASSYRTGTDTQYF; CDR3nt: TGTGCCAGCAGTTATAGGACAGGCACAGATACGCAGTATTTT
abundance: .; d_gene: TRBD2; j_gene: TRBJ2-7; v_gene: TRBV9; CDR3aa: CASSPGGLAGGEQYF; CDR3nt: TGTGCCAGCAGCCCAGGTGGGCTAGCGGGAGGTGAGCAGTACTTC
abundance: few; d_gene: .; j_gene: TRBJ1-1; v_gene: TRBV2; CDR3aa: CASSTANTEAFF; CDR3nt: TGTGCCAGCAGTACAGCGAACACTGAAGCTTTCTTT
abundance: few; d_gene: .; j_gene: TRBJ2-1; v_gene: TRBV7-9; CDR3aa: CASSFGVNEQFF; CDR3nt: TGTGCCAGCAGCTTTGGAGTTAATGAGCAGTTCTTC
abundance: .; d_gene: .; j_gene: TRBJ1-4; v_gene: TRBV29-1; CDR3aa: CSVFVLGEKLFF; CDR3nt: TGCAGCGTTTTCGTCCTCGGGGAAAAACTGTTTTTT
abundance: .; d_gene: .; j_gene: TRBJ2-7; v_gene: TRBV20-1; CDR3aa: CSASDNYEQYF; CDR3nt: TGCAGTGCTAGTGACAACTACGAGCAGTACTTC
abundance: .; d_gene: TRBD2; j_gene: TRBJ2-3; v_gene: TRBV30; CDR3aa: CAWNSGRAITDTQYF; CDR3nt: TGTGCCTGGAATAGCGGGAGGGCCATAACAGATACGCAGTATTTT
abundance: few; d_gene: TRBD2; j_gene: TRBJ2-1; v_gene: TRBV18; CDR3aa: CASSPRLAGDGEQFF; CDR3nt: TGTGCCAGCTCACCAAGACTAGCGGGAGACGGTGAGCAGTTCTTC
abundance: .; d_gene: .; j_gene: TRBJ1-1; v_gene: TRBV28; CDR3aa: CASSLWAGPGAFF; CDR3nt: TGTGCCAGCAGTTTATGGGCAGGGCCGGGAGCTTTCTTT
abundance: few; d_gene: TRBD2; j_gene: TRBJ2-1; v_gene: TRBV7-9; CDR3aa: CASSRTSGRAGEQFF; CDR3nt: TGTGCCAGCAGTCGGACTAGCGGGAGGGCTGGCGAGCAGTTCTTC